The TCR beta chain under discussion was sequenced for a study of T-cell memory formation after mild COVID-19 (dated by TCRdb to about 2021). Turning to the overall study: Most TCR sequence clusters were specific to one of the two donors. Longitudinal TCRalpha and TCRbeta repertoire sequencing tracked T-cell clones expanding and contracting after mild COVID-19 in a couple of donors. The cohort was made up of two young adult volunteers, one female and one male, who were previously healthy. Results the study describes overall, beyond this receptor: From day 15 to 85, contracting clones showed balanced CD4/CD8 phenotypes, whereas a second wave of clones that expanded from day 15 to 37 leaned towards CD4+. Some responding clones were found in pre-infection memory, which suggests that pre-existing cross-reactive memory T cells took part in the SARS-CoV-2 response. Contracting CD4+ clones turned up mainly in the CM and EM memory subsets, whereas EMRA was where CD8+ clones were enriched. Whether the second-wave clones peaking on day 37 were SARS-CoV-2 specific was not confirmed. The study covered only a couple of mild cases, and larger cohorts including severe cases with pre-infection samples were considered necessary.

TCRdb shows the sequencer as Illumina NovaSeq 6000. Using 5'RACE with constant-segment primers, TCRalpha and TCRbeta cDNA libraries were constructed, with sample barcodes and unique molecular identifiers added in the process. RNA was extracted from every sample with Trizol reagent. Libraries were amplified in two PCR steps, with a second sample barcode and Illumina TruSeq adapters added in the second step. Sequencing of libraries was performed on an Illumina NovaSeq with 2 x 150 bp paired-end reads. Per the original workflow: Demultiplexing of reads and collapsing into UMI-guided consensus sequences were performed with migec v1.2.7. Using mixcr v2.1.11, UMI consensuses were aligned to TRA and TRB V and J templates and then assembled into clonotypes. Expanded or contracted clonotypes were those called significant by both edgeR and NoisET, with noise models trained on biological replicates. For edgeR calls, the thresholds were a false discovery rate-adjusted p below 0.01 and a log2 fold-change of 1. PCA with hierarchical clustering of max-normalized trajectories of the 1000 most abundant clonotypes was used as exploratory dynamics analysis. Separately sequenced CD4+ and CD8+ repertoires were used to assign a CD4 or CD8 phenotype to each responding clone. TCRdb reprocessed the public reads (quality trimming at Q25 with fastp, clone calling with MiXCR) and kept in-frame beta chains. Under each unique CDR3 protein, matching rows form one entry showing the most common genes and DNA. TCRdb's processing, not the authors', yielded these V and J calls. This sample comprises approximately 270,000 distinct CDR3 sequences, 15% to 20% of them detected only once. Around 23% of the sample is held by the ten biggest clonotypes.

Details on this clonotype: Its antigen has not been determined. The record has no base qualities; no much larger clone is one base away.

Ficoll-Paque density gradient centrifugation was used to isolate PBMCs. The CDR1 and CDR2 encoded by the germline V gene are KGHDR and SFDVKD. From its cysteine to its phenylalanine, the CDR3 spans 14 amino acids. Only CDR3 DNA is held: 42 bases, read in frame from base 1. V sheds 3 bases and J sheds 2 bases, leaving 9 bases between their ends. This receptor was obtained from a man in his late teens or twenties who had mild COVID-19 (a few samples of this study predate the infection). The sample titles of this study are shuffled in the database, so cell type and time point are left out; the donor was told from shared clones. Sequencing was performed on PBMCs or a T cell subset sorted from them (not recorded which). This chain is built from TRBV24-1 and TRBJ1-2; the D region possibly corresponds to TRBD1 (6 bases align). The sequenced DNA is TGTGCCACCAGTGATATGACAGGAAACTATGGCTACACCTTC. The resulting protein is CATSDMTGNYGYTF.